A selection of T cell receptor beta chains follows, all from one sample in a study of Ad26.COV2.S vaccination and SARS-CoV-2 variants. Measured with immunoSEQ multiplex PCR; TCRdb has only the in-frame clones, and not every one. Here the sample spans 500,000 or so clones, 89% being singletons. Source: peripheral blood, taken in a trial of Ad26.COV2.S vaccine versus placebo. These receptors came from a person between 18 and 65 years old who received the Ad26.COV2.S COVID-19 vaccine or a placebo. Each CDR3 is given with its conserved first and last residue. The D gene is left open where the match is weak. Where a row states a size, it is once, few, many or the class of an expanded clone; other rows omit it.

TRBV4-1	NA	NA	TRBJ2-7	TGCGCCAGCAGCCCAGCAGGGGGGTCCTACGAGCAGTACTTC	CASSPAGGSYEQYF
TRBV7-2	NA	once	TRBJ2-3	TGTGCCAGCAGCTTATTAACCGGTGGAACATACACAGATACGCAGTATTTT	CASSLLTGGTYTDTQYF
TRBV10-3	TRBD1	few	TRBJ1-6	TGTGCCTCGGGACAGGGTCATTCACCCCTCCACTTT	CASGQGHSPLHF
TRBV6-5	TRBD2	NA	TRBJ2-1	TGTGCCGGCACCCGGACTAGCGGAGGGGATGAGCAGTTCTTC	CAGTRTSGGDEQFF
TRBV5-1	TRBD1	NA	TRBJ1-1	TGCGCCAGCAGCGGACAGGAGAACACTGAAGCTTTCTTT	CASSGQENTEAFF
TRBV27	NA	few	TRBJ1-5	TGTGCCAGCATTCTAGGGGGGCAGCCCCAGCATTTT	CASILGGQPQHF
TRBV13	NA	NA	TRBJ1-1	TGTGCCAGCAGCTTAGGCCATAGCACTGAAGCTTTCTTT	CASSLGHSTEAFF
TRBV13	NA	NA	TRBJ1-2	TGTGCCAGCAGGTTCAGTGACCGTGTAAGGGGCTACACCTTC	CASRFSDRVRGYTF
TRBV6-7	NA	NA	TRBJ2-4	TGTGCCAGCAGTTACACGGACGACCTGGCCAAAAACATTCAGTACTTC	CASSYTDDLAKNIQYF
TRBV6-5	NA	NA	TRBJ2-7	TGTGCCAGCAGTTACGGGCAGGGTGAGGTCGACGAGCAGTACTTC	CASSYGQGEVDEQYF
TRBV3-1/TRBV3-2	NA	NA	TRBJ2-3	TGTGCCAGCAGCCAAGGCTCCTCCCTAGCGGATACGCAGTATTTT	CASSQGSSLADTQYF
TRBV7-9	NA	NA	TRBJ2-2	TGTGCCAGCAGCCCAACCCCTACGGGCCAAGAGAACACCGGGGAGCTGTTTTTT	CASSPTPTGQENTGELFF
TRBV6-5	TRBD2	NA	TRBJ2-1	TGTGCCAGCAGTTATGGGAGGGCGGGACTAAATGAGCAGTTCTTC	CASSYGRAGLNEQFF
TRBV7-8	TRBD1	once	TRBJ2-1	TGTGCCAGCAGCTTGGACAGGGGGTACAATGAGCAGTTCTTC	CASSLDRGYNEQFF
TRBV4-1	NA	few	TRBJ1-5	TGCGCCAGCAGCCAAGAAGGAACCAGGATAGGGCAGCCCCAGCATTTT	CASSQEGTRIGQPQHF
TRBV19	NA	NA	TRBJ2-5	TGTGCCAGTAGTATGGCGCTACAAGAGACCCAGTACTTC	CASSMALQETQYF
TRBV27	NA	NA	TRBJ1-2	TGTGCCAGCAGTTTCAGGGGCGGCTATGGCTACACCTTC	CASSFRGGYGYTF
TRBV18	NA	NA	TRBJ1-4	TGTGCCAGCGCACCTACGGGGGGGGCGGAAGAAAAACTGTTTTTT	CASAPTGGAEEKLFF
TRBV18	NA	once	TRBJ1-1	TGTGCCAGCTCACCTCCGACGGGCTGGGGTACTGAAGCTTTCTTT	CASSPPTGWGTEAFF
TRBV27	NA	NA	TRBJ1-2	TGTGCCAGCAGTTTCAACCCTAACTATGGCTACACCTTC	CASSFNPNYGYTF
TRBV5-1	NA	few	TRBJ1-1	NA	CASSFSGPEDTEAFF
TRBV10-3	NA	NA	TRBJ1-2	TGTGCCATCAGGGATTCAACGGGGGTGAACTATGGCTACACCTTC	CAIRDSTGVNYGYTF
TRBV6-4	TRBD1	NA	TRBJ1-4	TGTGCCAGCAGCCCCGACAGGGGTGCGGAAAAACTGTTTTTT	CASSPDRGAEKLFF
TRBV11-3	NA	NA	TRBJ2-2	TGTGCCAGCAGTTCAGGGGCCGGGGAGCTGTTTTTT	CASSSGAGELFF
TRBV19	NA	NA	TRBJ1-1	TGTGCCAGTAGTCCGGGGACGGTCCTTACGAACACTGAAGCTTTCTTT	CASSPGTVLTNTEAFF
TRBV5-6	NA	NA	TRBJ1-6	TGTGCCAGCAGACCCTGGGGCTCCTATAATTCACCCCTCCACTTT	CASRPWGSYNSPLHF
TRBV7-9	NA	NA	TRBJ2-5	TGTGCCAGCAGCTTAACAGGGCGGCAAGAGACCCAGTACTTC	CASSLTGRQETQYF
TRBV24-1	NA	NA	TRBJ2-3	TGTGCCACCAGTGACCCACGACAGGGACTCACAGATACGCAGTATTTT	CATSDPRQGLTDTQYF
TRBV28	NA	NA	TRBJ1-4	TGTGCCAGCAGTTCGAGGGGTGGGGAAAAACTGTTTTTT	CASSSRGGEKLFF
TRBV19	NA	NA	TRBJ2-1	TGTGCCAGTAGTATTGTGGCTACACCGAGCTATGAGCAGTTCTTC	CASSIVATPSYEQFF
TRBV7-3	TRBD2	once	TRBJ2-5	TGTGCCAGCAGCAAGACTAGCGGGCAAGAGACCCAGTACTTC	CASSKTSGQETQYF
TRBV4-1	TRBD1	NA	TRBJ1-2	TGCGCCAGCAGCCCCACCGACAGGGGATACTATGGCTACACCTTC	CASSPTDRGYYGYTF
TRBV4-2	TRBD2	NA	TRBJ2-1	TGTGCCAGCGGTAGAATAGCGGGAGGGGAGGGCAATGAGCAGTTCTTC	CASGRIAGGEGNEQFF
TRBV7-2	NA	NA	TRBJ2-7	TGTGCCAGCAGCTTAGAGGCAAGCTCCTACGAGCAGTACTTC	CASSLEASSYEQYF
TRBV18	NA	NA	TRBJ1-4	TGTGCCAGCTCACACCCTGCCGGCGGGTTTCATGAAAAACTGTTTTTT	CASSHPAGGFHEKLFF
TRBV28	NA	NA	TRBJ1-2	TGTGCCAGCAGTCCCTTTCCGGGACATATCTATGGCTACACCTTC	CASSPFPGHIYGYTF
TRBV18	NA	NA	TRBJ2-3	TGTGCCAGCTCACTGCGCCCTACCCCAGATACGCAGTATTTT	CASSLRPTPDTQYF
TRBV4-3	NA	NA	TRBJ2-1	TGCGCCAGCAGCCAAGATCAGTTCCTCAATGAGCAGTTCTTC	CASSQDQFLNEQFF
TRBV6-5	NA	NA	TRBJ2-6	TGTGCCAGTACCCGAATCCACTCTGGGGCCAACGTCCTGACTTTC	CASTRIHSGANVLTF
TRBV28	NA	NA	TRBJ1-2	TGTGCCAGCAGTTTTGAACAGAACTATGGCTACACCTTC	CASSFEQNYGYTF
TRBV19	NA	NA	TRBJ1-2	TGTGCCAGTAGTATTGTTTCCCCGTGGGGCCTTGGGTACACCTTC	CASSIVSPWGLGYTF
TRBV24-1	NA	once	TRBJ2-3	TGTGCCACCAGTGATACGGGACTCATCACAGATACGCAGTATTTT	CATSDTGLITDTQYF
TRBV18	TRBD1	NA	TRBJ2-3	TGTGCCAGTCGGACAGGCCCCAGTTGGAGCACAGATACGCAGTATTTT	CASRTGPSWSTDTQYF
TRBV4-3	TRBD1	NA	TRBJ2-3	TGCGCCAGCAGCCATAGACAGGGGGCCCCAGATACGCAGTATTTT	CASSHRQGAPDTQYF
TRBV11-3	TRBD1	NA	TRBJ1-4	TGTGCCAGCAGCTTTGGACAGGGGCAAGAAAAACTGTTTTTT	CASSFGQGQEKLFF
TRBV11-3	TRBD1	NA	TRBJ1-5	TGTGCCAGCAGCTTAGCGGGGCAGGGGGATTTTAGCAATCAGCCCCAGCATTTT	CASSLAGQGDFSNQPQHF
TRBV5-1	NA	NA	TRBJ2-7	TGCGCCAGCAGCTTGGTCGCGGGGCCCACCTACGAGCAGTACTTC	CASSLVAGPTYEQYF
TRBV7-9	NA	once	TRBJ2-6	TGTGCCAGCAGCTTTTTCTGGGCCTCTGGGGCCAACGTCCTGACTTTC	CASSFFWASGANVLTF
TRBV19	TRBD1	NA	TRBJ1-1	TGTGCCAGTATCGCCGGGACAGGGGATGTTCGGCACACTGAAGCTTTCTTT	CASIAGTGDVRHTEAFF
TRBV7-8	NA	NA	TRBJ2-5	TGTGCCAGCAGCTTAAACAGGGAGACCCAGTACTTC	CASSLNRETQYF